Presented here are 2 T cell receptor beta chains from one specimen sequenced in a study of T-cell memory formation after mild COVID-19. TCRdb re-called the 5' RACE reads through MiXCR, storing one row per CDR3 protein. The table records fewer than 250,000 distinct CDR3 sequences, approximately 20% of them present only once. Sequenced material: PBMCs or a T cell subset sorted from them (not recorded which). The receptors were gathered from an adult woman who had mild COVID-19 (a few samples of this study predate the infection). Cell type and time point are not known.

The chain employs TRBV4-3 and TRBJ1-1, with D possibly matching TRBD1 (5 bases). Per the germline V gene, CDR1 is LGHNA and CDR2 is YSLEER. V was clipped by 0 bases and J by 0 bases, with 14 bases between them. CDR3 length equals 17 residues. The CDR3 reads CASSQDPPGRMNTEAFF. CDR3 coding DNA: TGCGCCAGCAGCCAAGATCCGCCAGGGAGAATGAACACTGAAGCTTTCTTT.

The V gene is TRBV7-2, the J gene TRBJ2-2, with D possibly matching TRBD2 (6 bases). The CDR3 extends over 15 amino acids. Germline V gene sequence: CDR1 SGHTA, CDR2 FQGNSA. The V end was cut by 2 bases, the J end by 4 bases, with 11 bases between. The CDR3: CASSLRPGVTGELFF. As DNA, the CDR3 is TGTGCCAGCAGCTTAAGACCGGGGGTCACCGGGGAGCTGTTTTTT.